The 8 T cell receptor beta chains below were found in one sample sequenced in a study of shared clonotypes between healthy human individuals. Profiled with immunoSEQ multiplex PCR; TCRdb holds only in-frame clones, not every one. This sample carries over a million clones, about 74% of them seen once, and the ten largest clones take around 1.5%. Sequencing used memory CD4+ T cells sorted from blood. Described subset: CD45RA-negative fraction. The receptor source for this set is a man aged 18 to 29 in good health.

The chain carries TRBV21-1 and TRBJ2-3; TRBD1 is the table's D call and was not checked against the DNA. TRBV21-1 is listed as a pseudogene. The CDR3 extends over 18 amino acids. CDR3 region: CASSDSTDRGHRTDTQYF. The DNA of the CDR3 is TGTGCCAGCAGCGATTCGACGGACAGGGGCCACCGCACAGATACGCAGTATTTT.

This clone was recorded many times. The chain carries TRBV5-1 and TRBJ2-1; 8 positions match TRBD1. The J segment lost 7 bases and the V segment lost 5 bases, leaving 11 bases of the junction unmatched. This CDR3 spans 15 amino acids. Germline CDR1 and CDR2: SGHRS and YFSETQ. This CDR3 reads CASRGAGTGINEQFF. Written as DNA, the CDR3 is TGCGCCAGCAGGGGGGCCGGGACAGGAATTAATGAGCAGTTCTTC.

The CDR3 loop is CASSSPDRYSNQPQHF. As DNA, the CDR3 is TGTGCCAGCAGTTCCCCGGACAGATATAGCAATCAGCCCCAGCATTTT. The chain uses TRBV28 and TRBJ1-5, with D maybe TRBD1 (6 bases). CDR1 MDHEN and CDR2 SYDVKM come from the germline V gene. CDR3 length equals 16 residues. V lost 4 bases and J lost 0, with 13 bases in between.

CDR3 nucleotides: TGTGCCAGCAGGGAAACAGGGGCCGGAAACACTGAAGCTTTCTTT. Amino acid sequence: CASRETGAGNTEAFF. The chain is built from TRBV2 and TRBJ1-1; the match to TRBD1 covers 7 bases. The V and J ends lost 6 bases and 2 bases, in that order; junction bases with no gene match: 9. Germline CDR1 and CDR2: SNHLY and FYNNEI. This CDR3 has 15 residues.

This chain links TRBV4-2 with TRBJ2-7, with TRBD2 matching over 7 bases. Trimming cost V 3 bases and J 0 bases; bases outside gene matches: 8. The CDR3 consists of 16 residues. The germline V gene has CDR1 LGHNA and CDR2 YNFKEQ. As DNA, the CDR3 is TGTGCCAGCAGCCAGGCTGACGGGAGGAACTCCTACGAGCAGTACTTC. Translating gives CASSQADGRNSYEQYF.

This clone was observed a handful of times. DNA for the CDR3: TGTGCCAGCAGTCCTATGGTTCGGGGGACCTACGAGCAGTACTTC. This gives the protein CASSPMVRGTYEQYF. The chain links TRBV14 to TRBJ2-7; TRBD2 is a possible D gene (6 bases). Trimming pared 6 bases from V and 2 bases from J, leaving 17 bases between. The germline CDR1 and CDR2 sequences are SGHDN and FVKESK. The CDR3 runs 15 residues. Using reference TRBV14 and TRBJ2-7 for the parts outside the CDR3, the full variable domain is EAGVTQFPSHSVIEKGQTVTLRCDPISGHDNLYWYRRVMGKEIKFLLHFVKESKQDESGMPNNRFLAERTGGTYSTLKVQPAELEDSGVYFCASSPMVRGTYEQYFGPGTRLTVT.

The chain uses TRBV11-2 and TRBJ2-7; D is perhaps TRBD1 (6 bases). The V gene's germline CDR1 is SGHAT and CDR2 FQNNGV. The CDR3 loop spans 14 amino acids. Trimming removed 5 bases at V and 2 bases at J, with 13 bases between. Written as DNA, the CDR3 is TGTGCCAGCAGCGCCTTGACAGGAGCCTACGAGCAGTACTTC. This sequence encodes CASSALTGAYEQYF. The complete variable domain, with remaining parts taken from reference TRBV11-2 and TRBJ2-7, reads EAGVAQSPRYKIIEKRQSVAFWCNPISGHATLYWYQQILGQGPKLLIQFQNNGVVDDSQLPKDRFSAERLKGVDSTLKIQPAKLEDSAVYLCASSALTGAYEQYFGPGTRLTVT.

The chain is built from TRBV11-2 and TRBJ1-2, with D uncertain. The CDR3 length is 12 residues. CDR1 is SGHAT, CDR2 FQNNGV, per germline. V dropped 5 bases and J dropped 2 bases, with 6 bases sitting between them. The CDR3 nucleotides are TGTGCCAGCAGCAACGAAAACTATGGCTACACCTTC. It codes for CASSNENYGYTF.